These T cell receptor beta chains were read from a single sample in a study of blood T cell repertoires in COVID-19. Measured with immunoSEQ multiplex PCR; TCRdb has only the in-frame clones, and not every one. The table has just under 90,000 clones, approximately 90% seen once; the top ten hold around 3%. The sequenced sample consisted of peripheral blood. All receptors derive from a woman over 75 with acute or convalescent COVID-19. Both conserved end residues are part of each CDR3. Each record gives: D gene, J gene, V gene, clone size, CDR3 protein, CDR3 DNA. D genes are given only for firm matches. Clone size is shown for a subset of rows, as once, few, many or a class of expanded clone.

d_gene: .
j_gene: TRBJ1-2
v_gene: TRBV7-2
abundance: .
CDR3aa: CASSPGHVDYGYTF
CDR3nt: TGTGCCAGCAGCCCAGGACATGTGGACTATGGCTACACCTTC

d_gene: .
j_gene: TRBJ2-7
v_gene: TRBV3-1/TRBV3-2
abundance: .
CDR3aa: CASGPTYEQYF
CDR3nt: TGTGCCAGCGGCCCAACCTACGAGCAGTACTTC

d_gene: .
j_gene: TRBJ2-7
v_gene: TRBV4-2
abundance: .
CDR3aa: CASSLRTDSSPYEQYF
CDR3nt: TGTGCCAGCAGCCTCCGGACAGATTCTAGTCCTTACGAGCAGTACTTC

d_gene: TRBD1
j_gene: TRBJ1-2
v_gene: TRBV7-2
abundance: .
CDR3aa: CASSDRQGVIDGYTF
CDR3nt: TGTGCCAGCAGCGACAGACAGGGGGTAATCGATGGCTACACCTTC

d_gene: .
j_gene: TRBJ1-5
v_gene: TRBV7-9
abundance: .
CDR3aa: CASSSVQAGDQPQHF
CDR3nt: TGTGCCAGCAGCTCCGTACAGGCTGGGGATCAGCCCCAGCATTTT

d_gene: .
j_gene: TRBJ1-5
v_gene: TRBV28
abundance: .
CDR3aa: CASSLQGYQPQHF
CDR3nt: TGTGCCAGCAGCCTACAGGGCTATCAGCCCCAGCATTTT

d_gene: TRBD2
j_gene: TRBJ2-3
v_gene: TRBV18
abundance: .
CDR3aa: CASSPPGLADTQYF
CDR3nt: TGTGCCAGCTCACCCCCAGGACTAGCAGATACGCAGTATTTT

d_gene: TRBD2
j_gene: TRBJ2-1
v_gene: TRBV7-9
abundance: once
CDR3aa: CASSFPSSGTVFLNEQFF
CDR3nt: TGTGCCAGCAGCTTCCCCTCTAGCGGGACCGTCTTCCTCAATGAGCAGTTCTTC

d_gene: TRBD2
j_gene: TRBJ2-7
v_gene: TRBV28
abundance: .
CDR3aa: CASTTLGGRERYEQYF
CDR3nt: TGTGCCAGCACCACTCTCGGCGGGAGGGAGCGCTACGAGCAGTACTTC

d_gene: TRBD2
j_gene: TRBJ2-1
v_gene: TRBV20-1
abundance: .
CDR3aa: CSASGTSGSWNEQFF
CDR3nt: TGCAGTGCTAGTGGGACTAGCGGGAGCTGGAATGAGCAGTTCTTC

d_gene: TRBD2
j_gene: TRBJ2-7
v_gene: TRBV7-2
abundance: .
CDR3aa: CASSLREGWYEQYF
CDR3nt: TGTGCCAGCAGCTTGCGGGAGGGATGGTACGAGCAGTACTTC

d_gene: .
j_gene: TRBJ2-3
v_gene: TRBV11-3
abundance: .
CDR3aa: CASSPQSTTTDTQYF
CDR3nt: TGTGCCAGCAGCCCCCAGTCCACTACCACAGATACGCAGTATTTT

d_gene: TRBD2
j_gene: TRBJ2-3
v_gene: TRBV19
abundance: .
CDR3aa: CASSINPLAGVWDTQYF
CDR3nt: TGTGCCAGTAGTATAAACCCGCTAGCGGGAGTTTGGGATACGCAGTATTTT

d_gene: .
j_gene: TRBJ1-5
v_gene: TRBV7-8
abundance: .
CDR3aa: CASSLREVGMGGRPQHF
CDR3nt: TGTGCCAGCAGCTTAAGGGAAGTCGGGATGGGGGGACGGCCCCAGCATTTT

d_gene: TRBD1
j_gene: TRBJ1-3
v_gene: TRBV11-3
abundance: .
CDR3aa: CASSPGQGPGNTIYF
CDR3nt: TGTGCCAGCAGCCCGGGACAGGGACCTGGAAACACCATATATTTT

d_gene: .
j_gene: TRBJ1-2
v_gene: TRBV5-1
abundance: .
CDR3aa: CASSSTADYGYTF
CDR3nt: TGCGCCAGCAGCTCTACAGCAGACTATGGCTACACCTTC

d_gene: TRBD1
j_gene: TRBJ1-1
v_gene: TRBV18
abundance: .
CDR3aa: CASFRDRGLSTEAFF
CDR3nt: TGTGCCAGCTTCCGGGACAGGGGGCTATCCACTGAAGCTTTCTTT

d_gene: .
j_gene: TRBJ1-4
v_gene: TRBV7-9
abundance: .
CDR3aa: CASSLYTNEKLFF
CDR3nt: TGTGCCAGCAGCTTATACACGAATGAAAAACTGTTTTTT

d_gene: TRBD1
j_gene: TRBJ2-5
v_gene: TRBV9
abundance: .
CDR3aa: CASSVVPGQGKETQYF
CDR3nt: TGTGCCAGCAGCGTAGTACCCGGACAGGGCAAAGAGACCCAGTACTTC

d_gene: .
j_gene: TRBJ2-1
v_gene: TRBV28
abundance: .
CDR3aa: CASSRLSSGLYVEQFF
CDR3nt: TGTGCCAGCAGTCGGTTATCAAGCGGTCTGTACGTTGAGCAGTTCTTC

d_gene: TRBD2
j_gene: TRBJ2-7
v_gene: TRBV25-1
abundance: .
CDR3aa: CASSSPGLVSEQYF
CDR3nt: TGTGCCAGCAGTTCACCGGGACTAGTCTCCGAGCAGTACTTC

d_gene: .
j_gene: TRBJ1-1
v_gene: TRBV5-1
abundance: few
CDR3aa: CASSSSVGGITEAFF
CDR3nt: TGCGCCAGCAGCTCTTCGGTCGGGGGTATCACTGAAGCTTTCTTT

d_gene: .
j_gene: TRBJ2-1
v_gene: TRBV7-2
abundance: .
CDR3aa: CASSLPSAYNEQFF
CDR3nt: TGTGCCAGCAGCTTACCCTCAGCCTACAATGAGCAGTTCTTC

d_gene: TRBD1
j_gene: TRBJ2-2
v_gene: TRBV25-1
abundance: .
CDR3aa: CASSERGQGLYGELFF
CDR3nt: TGTGCCAGCAGTGAGCGGGGACAGGGGTTATACGGGGAGCTGTTTTTT

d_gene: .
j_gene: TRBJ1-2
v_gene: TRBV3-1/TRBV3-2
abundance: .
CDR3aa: CASSQTGPGYTF
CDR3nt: TGTGCCAGCAGCCAAACAGGTCCTGGCTACACCTTC

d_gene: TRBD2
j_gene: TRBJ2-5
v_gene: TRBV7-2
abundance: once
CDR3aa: CASSQAGPQETQYF
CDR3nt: TGTGCCAGCAGTCAAGCGGGACCCCAAGAGACCCAGTACTTC

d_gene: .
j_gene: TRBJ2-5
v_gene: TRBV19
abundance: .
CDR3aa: CASSSRDRETQYF
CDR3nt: TGTGCCAGTAGTAGCAGGGATCGGGAGACCCAGTACTTC

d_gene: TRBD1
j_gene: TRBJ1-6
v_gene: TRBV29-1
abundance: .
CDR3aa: CSVRTGGPSPLHF
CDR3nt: TGCAGCGTCCGGACAGGGGGCCCCTCACCCCTCCACTTT

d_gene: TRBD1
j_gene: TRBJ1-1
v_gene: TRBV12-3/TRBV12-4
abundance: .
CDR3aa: CASSFDRGTEAFF
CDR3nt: TGTGCCAGCAGTTTCGACAGGGGCACTGAAGCTTTCTTT

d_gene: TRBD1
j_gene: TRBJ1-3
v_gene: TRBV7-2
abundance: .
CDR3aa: CASSSPGGGNTIYF
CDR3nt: TGTGCCAGCAGCTCCCCAGGGGGAGGAAACACCATATATTTT

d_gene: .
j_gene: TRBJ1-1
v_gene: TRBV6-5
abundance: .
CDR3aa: CASTQDSYTEAFF
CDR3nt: TGTGCCAGCACCCAGGACAGCTACACTGAAGCTTTCTTT

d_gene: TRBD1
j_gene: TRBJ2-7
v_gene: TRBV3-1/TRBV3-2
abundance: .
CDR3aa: CASSFRTGGDDEQYF
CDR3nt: TGTGCCAGCAGCTTTCGGACAGGGGGCGACGACGAGCAGTACTTC

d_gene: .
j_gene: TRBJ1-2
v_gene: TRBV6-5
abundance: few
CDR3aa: CATTTGLYGYTF
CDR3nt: TGTGCCACCACAACAGGTCTCTATGGCTACACCTTC

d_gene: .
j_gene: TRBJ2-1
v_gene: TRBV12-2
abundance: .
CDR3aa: CASRLETGRPYGSHEQFF
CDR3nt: TGTGCAAGTCGCTTAGAAACCGGTAGGCCCTACGGGTCCCATGAGCAGTTCTTC

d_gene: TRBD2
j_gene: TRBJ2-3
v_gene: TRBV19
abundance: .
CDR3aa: CASSQPRGGALDTQYF
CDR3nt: TGTGCCAGTAGTCAGCCCCGCGGGGGGGCCTTAGATACGCAGTATTTT

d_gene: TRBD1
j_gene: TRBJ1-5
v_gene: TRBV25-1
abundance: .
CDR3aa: CASSELWDRPYQPQHF
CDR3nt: TGTGCCAGCAGTGAATTATGGGACAGACCTTATCAGCCCCAGCATTTT

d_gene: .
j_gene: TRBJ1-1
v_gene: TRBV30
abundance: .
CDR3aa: CAWSLRAGATNTEAFF
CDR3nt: TGTGCCTGGAGTTTAAGGGCAGGGGCCACGAACACTGAAGCTTTCTTT

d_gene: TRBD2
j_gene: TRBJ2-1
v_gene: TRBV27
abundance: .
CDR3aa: CASSSQGGRPYNEQFF
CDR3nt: TGTGCCAGCAGTTCCCAGGGCGGGAGGCCCTACAATGAGCAGTTCTTC

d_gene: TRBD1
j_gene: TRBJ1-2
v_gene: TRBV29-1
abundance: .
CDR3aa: CSALGQGINGYTF
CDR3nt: TGCAGCGCTTTAGGACAGGGAATAAATGGCTACACCTTC

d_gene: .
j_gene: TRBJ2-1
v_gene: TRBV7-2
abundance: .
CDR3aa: CASRLVNEQFF
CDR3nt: TGTGCCAGCAGACTAGTCAATGAGCAGTTCTTC

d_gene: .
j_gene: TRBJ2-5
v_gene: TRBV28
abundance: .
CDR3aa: CASSFEGGTQYF
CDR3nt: TGTGCCAGCAGTTTTGAGGGTGGGACCCAGTACTTC

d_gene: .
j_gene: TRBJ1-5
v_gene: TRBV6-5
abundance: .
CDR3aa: CASSSHGGRQHF
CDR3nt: TGTGCCAGCAGCTCCCATGGAGGTCGCCAGCATTTT

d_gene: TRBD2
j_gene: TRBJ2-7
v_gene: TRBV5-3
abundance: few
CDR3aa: CARSLFSGSYEQYF
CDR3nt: TGTGCCAGAAGCTTATTTAGCGGGTCCTACGAGCAGTACTTC

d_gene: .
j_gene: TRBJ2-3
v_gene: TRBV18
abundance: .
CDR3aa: CASSETGDTQYF
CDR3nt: TGTGCCAGCTCGGAGACCGGAGATACGCAGTATTTT

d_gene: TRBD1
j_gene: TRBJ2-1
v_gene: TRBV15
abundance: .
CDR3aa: CATGEPGQFYNEQFF
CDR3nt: TGTGCCACCGGAGAGCCGGGACAGTTTTACAATGAGCAGTTCTTC

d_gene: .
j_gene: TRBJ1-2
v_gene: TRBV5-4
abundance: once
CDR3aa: CASSLEGAANYGYTF
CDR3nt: TGTGCCAGCAGCTTGGAAGGGGCGGCAAACTATGGCTACACCTTC

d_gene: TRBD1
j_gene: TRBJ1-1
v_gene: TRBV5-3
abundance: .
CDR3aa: CARSPLETGSTEAFF
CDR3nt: TGTGCCAGAAGCCCCCTCGAGACAGGGAGCACTGAAGCTTTCTTT

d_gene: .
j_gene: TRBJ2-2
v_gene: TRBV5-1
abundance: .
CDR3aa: CASSRGRGSDTGELFF
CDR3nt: TGCGCCAGCAGCCGAGGAAGGGGATCGGACACCGGGGAGCTGTTTTTT

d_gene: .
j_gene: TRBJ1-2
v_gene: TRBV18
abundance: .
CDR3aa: CASSLQGNYGYTF
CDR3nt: TGTGCCAGCTCACTGCAGGGGAACTATGGCTACACCTTC

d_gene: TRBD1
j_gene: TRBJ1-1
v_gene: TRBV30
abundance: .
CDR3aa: CAWTWDRGTEAFF
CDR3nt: TGTGCCTGGACCTGGGACAGGGGCACTGAAGCTTTCTTT

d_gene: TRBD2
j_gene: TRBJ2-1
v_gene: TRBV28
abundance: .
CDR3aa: CASSPRTSGVHNEQFF
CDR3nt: TGTGCCAGCAGTCCGAGGACTAGCGGGGTTCACAATGAGCAGTTCTTC

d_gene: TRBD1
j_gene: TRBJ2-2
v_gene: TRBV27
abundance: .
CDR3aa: CASSTGTGRTGELFF
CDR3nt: TGTGCCAGCAGCACCGGGACAGGGAGAACCGGGGAGCTGTTTTTT

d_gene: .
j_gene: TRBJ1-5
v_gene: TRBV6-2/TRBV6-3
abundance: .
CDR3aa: CASSWDPFGGLIDQPQHF
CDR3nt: TGTGCCAGCAGTTGGGACCCTTTTGGAGGGTTGATCGATCAGCCCCAGCATTTT

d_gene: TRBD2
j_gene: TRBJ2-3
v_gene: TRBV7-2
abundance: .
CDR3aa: CASSFSGRGDTQYF
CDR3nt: TGTGCCAGCAGCTTTAGCGGGAGGGGAGATACGCAGTATTTT

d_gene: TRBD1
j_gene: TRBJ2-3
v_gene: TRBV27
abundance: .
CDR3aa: CASSRDSYTDTQYF
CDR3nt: TGTGCCAGCAGTCGGGACAGCTACACAGATACGCAGTATTTT

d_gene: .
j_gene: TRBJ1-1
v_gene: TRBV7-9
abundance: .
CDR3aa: CASTSDTRDMNTEAFF
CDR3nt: TGTGCCAGCACCTCCGACACCAGAGATATGAACACTGAAGCTTTCTTT

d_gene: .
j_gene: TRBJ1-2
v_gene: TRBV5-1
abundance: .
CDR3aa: CASSRGEGDGYTF
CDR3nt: TGCGCCAGCAGCCGGGGGGAGGGTGATGGCTACACCTTC

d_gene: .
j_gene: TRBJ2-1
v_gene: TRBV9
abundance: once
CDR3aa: CASSVVDSYGEQFF
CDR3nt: TGTGCCAGCAGCGTAGTGGATAGCTATGGTGAGCAGTTCTTC

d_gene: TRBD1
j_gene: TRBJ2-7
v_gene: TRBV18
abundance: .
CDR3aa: CASSPGQAFRYEQYF
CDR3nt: TGTGCCAGCTCACCAGGACAGGCCTTCCGCTACGAGCAGTACTTC

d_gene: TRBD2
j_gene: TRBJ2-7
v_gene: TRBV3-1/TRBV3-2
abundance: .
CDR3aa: CASSPYLAGGADEQYF
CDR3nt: TGTGCCAGCAGCCCATACCTAGCGGGGGGCGCAGACGAGCAGTACTTC